A selection of T cell receptor beta chains follows, all from one sample in a study of cytomegalovirus exposure and HLA in healthy donors. Data came from immunoSEQ multiplex PCR; TCRdb stores just in-frame clones and leaves some out. The sample carries tens of thousands of clones, roughly 82% recorded once. Sample: PBMCs. These TCRs come from a man in his sixties or seventies in good health and CMV-seronegative. The CDR3 runs from the conserved cysteine through the conserved F or W. D genes are given only for firm matches. Where a row states a size, it is once, few, many or the class of an expanded clone; other rows omit it.

V gene: TRBV9
D gene: NA
J gene: TRBJ2-1
clone size: NA
CDR3 protein: CASSVGGGSYNEQFF
CDR3 DNA: TGTGCCAGCAGCGTAGGAGGAGGCTCCTACAATGAGCAGTTCTTC

V gene: TRBV6-6
D gene: NA
J gene: TRBJ1-1
clone size: NA
CDR3 protein: CASSLGTIEAFF
CDR3 DNA: TGTGCCAGCAGCCTCGGGACAATTGAAGCTTTCTTT

V gene: TRBV9
D gene: NA
J gene: TRBJ1-3
clone size: NA
CDR3 protein: CASSPGGPGRISGNTIYF
CDR3 DNA: TGTGCCAGCAGCCCCGGGGGGCCAGGACGGATCTCTGGAAACACCATATATTTT

V gene: TRBV6-1
D gene: NA
J gene: TRBJ2-3
clone size: NA
CDR3 protein: CASKAEALRTDTQYF
CDR3 DNA: TGTGCCAGCAAAGCCGAAGCCCTGAGGACAGATACGCAGTATTTT

V gene: TRBV29-1
D gene: NA
J gene: TRBJ2-3
clone size: NA
CDR3 protein: CSVGSGTDTQYF
CDR3 DNA: TGCAGCGTTGGGAGTGGCACAGATACGCAGTATTTT

V gene: TRBV6-6
D gene: TRBD2
J gene: TRBJ2-7
clone size: NA
CDR3 protein: CASSSPGGGAYEQYF
CDR3 DNA: TGTGCCAGCAGCTCCCCCGGGGGGGGAGCCTACGAGCAGTACTTC

V gene: TRBV19
D gene: TRBD1
J gene: TRBJ2-3
clone size: once
CDR3 protein: CASSPRTGEDTQYF
CDR3 DNA: TGTGCCAGTAGTCCTCGGACAGGGGAAGATACGCAGTATTTT

V gene: TRBV6-6
D gene: TRBD2
J gene: TRBJ2-7
clone size: NA
CDR3 protein: CASNSGRGEGPYEQYF
CDR3 DNA: TGTGCCAGCAACTCCGGACGTGGGGAGGGTCCCTACGAGCAGTACTTC

V gene: TRBV5-5
D gene: TRBD1
J gene: TRBJ1-1
clone size: once
CDR3 protein: CASSQLTGRTEAFF
CDR3 DNA: TGTGCCAGCAGTCAATTGACAGGGAGGACTGAAGCTTTCTTT

V gene: TRBV21-1
D gene: NA
J gene: TRBJ1-1
clone size: once
CDR3 protein: CASSKGPWPGMSIEAFF
CDR3 DNA: TGTGCCAGCAGCAAAGGCCCGTGGCCCGGGATGTCGATTGAAGCTTTCTTT

V gene: TRBV30
D gene: NA
J gene: TRBJ1-2
clone size: NA
CDR3 protein: CACESVPERCGYTF
CDR3 DNA: TGTGCCTGTGAGAGCGTACCGGAGCGCTGTGGCTACACCTTC

V gene: TRBV19
D gene: NA
J gene: TRBJ1-1
clone size: NA
CDR3 protein: CASSIVDRNTEAFF
CDR3 DNA: TGTGCCAGTAGTATAGTCGACAGGAACACTGAAGCTTTCTTT

V gene: TRBV9
D gene: TRBD2
J gene: TRBJ2-1
clone size: once
CDR3 protein: CASSVVGTSNEQFF
CDR3 DNA: TGTGCCAGCAGCGTAGTAGGGACTAGCAATGAGCAGTTCTTC

V gene: TRBV30
D gene: NA
J gene: TRBJ2-5
clone size: NA
CDR3 protein: CAWSVAETQYF
CDR3 DNA: TGTGCCTGGAGTGTAGCAGAGACCCAGTACTTC

V gene: TRBV6-4
D gene: NA
J gene: TRBJ2-3
clone size: NA
CDR3 protein: CASSVEAFGTDTQYF
CDR3 DNA: TGTGCCAGCAGTGTAGAGGCTTTCGGCACAGATACGCAGTATTTT

V gene: TRBV18
D gene: TRBD1
J gene: TRBJ1-2
clone size: NA
CDR3 protein: CASSPRRDSSNYGYTF
CDR3 DNA: TGTGCCAGCTCACCAAGGCGGGACAGCTCTAACTATGGCTACACCTTC

V gene: TRBV5-1
D gene: TRBD2
J gene: TRBJ2-1
clone size: NA
CDR3 protein: CASSTTSGGYNEQFF
CDR3 DNA: TGCGCCAGCAGCACAACTAGCGGGGGGTACAATGAGCAGTTCTTC

V gene: TRBV7-2
D gene: TRBD1
J gene: TRBJ1-1
clone size: NA
CDR3 protein: CASSPRQGIAEAFF
CDR3 DNA: TGTGCCAGCAGCCCTCGACAGGGTATCGCTGAAGCTTTCTTT

V gene: TRBV5-1
D gene: NA
J gene: TRBJ2-1
clone size: NA
CDR3 protein: CASSREGASFNEQFF
CDR3 DNA: TGCGCCAGCAGCCGGGAGGGGGCCTCGTTCAATGAGCAGTTCTTC

V gene: TRBV30
D gene: NA
J gene: TRBJ1-2
clone size: NA
CDR3 protein: CAWTLPDRPLNYGYTF
CDR3 DNA: TGTGCCTGGACCTTACCCGACAGGCCCCTTAACTATGGCTACACCTTC

V gene: TRBV7-9
D gene: NA
J gene: TRBJ2-1
clone size: NA
CDR3 protein: CASSLAWRGQGEQFF
CDR3 DNA: TGTGCCAGCAGCTTAGCGTGGAGGGGGCAAGGTGAGCAGTTCTTC

V gene: TRBV5-6
D gene: NA
J gene: TRBJ1-4
clone size: NA
CDR3 protein: CASSLRQVATNEKLFF
CDR3 DNA: TGTGCCAGCAGCTTAAGACAGGTTGCAACTAATGAAAAACTGTTTTTT

V gene: TRBV5-1
D gene: TRBD2
J gene: TRBJ2-7
clone size: NA
CDR3 protein: CASSLGLAGRGSYEQYF
CDR3 DNA: TGCGCCAGCAGCTTGGGACTAGCGGGACGGGGCTCCTACGAGCAGTACTTC

V gene: TRBV6-1
D gene: TRBD1
J gene: TRBJ1-1
clone size: few
CDR3 protein: CASSPGTGEGTEAFF
CDR3 DNA: TGTGCCAGCAGTCCAGGGACAGGGGAGGGAACTGAAGCTTTCTTT

V gene: TRBV5-4
D gene: NA
J gene: TRBJ2-3
clone size: NA
CDR3 protein: CASRRAGDTQYF
CDR3 DNA: TGTGCCAGTCGGAGGGCCGGAGATACGCAGTATTTT

V gene: TRBV19
D gene: NA
J gene: TRBJ1-1
clone size: NA
CDR3 protein: CASTPGLPSAAFF
CDR3 DNA: TGTGCCAGTACTCCGGGACTCCCGAGTGCGGCTTTCTTT

V gene: TRBV4-3
D gene: TRBD2
J gene: TRBJ2-7
clone size: NA
CDR3 protein: CASSQDVSGRADEQYF
CDR3 DNA: TGCGCCAGCAGCCAAGATGTTAGCGGGAGGGCTGACGAGCAGTACTTC

V gene: TRBV6-1
D gene: NA
J gene: TRBJ1-2
clone size: few
CDR3 protein: CASKLAGSYGYTF
CDR3 DNA: TGTGCCAGCAAGCTGGCAGGGTCCTATGGCTACACCTTC

V gene: TRBV29-1
D gene: NA
J gene: TRBJ1-5
clone size: NA
CDR3 protein: CSAAGDSNQPQHF
CDR3 DNA: TGCAGCGCCGCCGGGGATAGCAATCAGCCCCAGCATTTT

V gene: TRBV6-5
D gene: TRBD1
J gene: TRBJ1-1
clone size: NA
CDR3 protein: CASSRRGRWNTEAFF
CDR3 DNA: TGTGCCAGCAGCCGCAGGGGGCGTTGGAACACTGAAGCTTTCTTT

V gene: TRBV13
D gene: NA
J gene: TRBJ1-6
clone size: NA
CDR3 protein: CASSLGRQRYSPLHF
CDR3 DNA: TGTGCCAGCAGCTTAGGAAGGCAGAGGTATTCACCCCTCCACTTT

V gene: TRBV2
D gene: TRBD1
J gene: TRBJ2-5
clone size: NA
CDR3 protein: CASSEETGYQETQYF
CDR3 DNA: TGTGCCAGCAGTGAGGAGACAGGGTACCAAGAGACCCAGTACTTC

V gene: TRBV30
D gene: TRBD1
J gene: TRBJ2-7
clone size: NA
CDR3 protein: CAWSVQGNVYEQYF
CDR3 DNA: TGTGCCTGGAGTGTACAGGGGAACGTCTACGAGCAGTACTTC

V gene: TRBV7-9
D gene: NA
J gene: TRBJ2-3
clone size: NA
CDR3 protein: CASSLGQGGSDTQYF
CDR3 DNA: TGTGCCAGCAGCTTAGGACAGGGAGGTTCAGATACGCAGTATTTT

V gene: TRBV6-6
D gene: TRBD1
J gene: TRBJ2-7
clone size: NA
CDR3 protein: CASSPLGQGAAYEQYF
CDR3 DNA: TGTGCCAGCAGCCCTCTCGGACAGGGGGCCGCCTACGAGCAGTACTTC

V gene: TRBV6-5
D gene: TRBD2
J gene: TRBJ2-2
clone size: many
CDR3 protein: CASSWASGQTGGELFF
CDR3 DNA: TGTGCCAGCAGTTGGGCTAGCGGGCAGACGGGAGGGGAGCTGTTTTTT

V gene: TRBV29-1
D gene: TRBD1
J gene: TRBJ2-7
clone size: NA
CDR3 protein: CSVERRTGAYEQYF
CDR3 DNA: TGCAGCGTTGAGCGGCGGACAGGGGCCTACGAGCAGTACTTC

V gene: TRBV6-5
D gene: TRBD1
J gene: TRBJ2-2
clone size: few
CDR3 protein: CASTGTGPTGELFF
CDR3 DNA: TGTGCCAGCACCGGGACAGGGCCGACCGGGGAGCTGTTTTTT

V gene: TRBV7-9
D gene: TRBD1
J gene: TRBJ2-2
clone size: NA
CDR3 protein: CASSSDRVPTGELFF
CDR3 DNA: TGTGCCAGCAGCTCGGACAGGGTGCCCACCGGGGAGCTGTTTTTT

V gene: TRBV9
D gene: NA
J gene: TRBJ2-3
clone size: few
CDR3 protein: CASSVIGGPADTQYF
CDR3 DNA: TGTGCCAGCAGCGTGATCGGGGGGCCTGCAGATACGCAGTATTTT

V gene: TRBV10-1
D gene: NA
J gene: TRBJ2-7
clone size: NA
CDR3 protein: CASSEQLREVPLTEQYF
CDR3 DNA: TGCGCCAGCAGTGAGCAGCTGAGGGAAGTTCCCCTCACGGAGCAGTACTTC

V gene: TRBV28
D gene: TRBD2
J gene: TRBJ2-2
clone size: NA
CDR3 protein: CASSLAGVYTGELFF
CDR3 DNA: TGTGCCAGCAGTTTAGCGGGAGTCTATACCGGGGAGCTGTTTTTT

V gene: TRBV6-5
D gene: TRBD1
J gene: TRBJ2-7
clone size: few
CDR3 protein: CASSLRDRAGYEQYF
CDR3 DNA: TGTGCCAGCAGTTTGAGGGACAGGGCTGGCTACGAGCAGTACTTC

V gene: TRBV5-6
D gene: NA
J gene: TRBJ2-7
clone size: NA
CDR3 protein: CASSSLGGSYEQYF
CDR3 DNA: TGTGCCAGCAGCTCGTTAGGGGGCTCCTACGAGCAGTACTTC

V gene: TRBV19
D gene: TRBD1
J gene: TRBJ1-5
clone size: NA
CDR3 protein: CASSTGTDSYQPQHF
CDR3 DNA: TGTGCCAGTAGTACAGGGACAGATAGTTATCAGCCCCAGCATTTT

V gene: TRBV27
D gene: TRBD1
J gene: TRBJ1-5
clone size: NA
CDR3 protein: CASSYEGGLPYQPQHF
CDR3 DNA: TGTGCCAGCAGTTACGAAGGGGGCCTTCCTTATCAGCCCCAGCATTTT

V gene: TRBV6-5
D gene: NA
J gene: TRBJ1-4
clone size: few
CDR3 protein: CASRTDTGDEKLFF
CDR3 DNA: TGTGCCAGCCGCACCGACACGGGAGATGAAAAACTGTTTTTT

V gene: TRBV19
D gene: TRBD2
J gene: TRBJ2-7
clone size: NA
CDR3 protein: CASSLLAGPYEQYF
CDR3 DNA: TGTGCCAGTAGTCTACTAGCGGGGCCCTACGAGCAGTACTTC

V gene: TRBV6-5
D gene: TRBD1
J gene: TRBJ1-5
clone size: NA
CDR3 protein: CASSAQGVSNQPQHF
CDR3 DNA: TGTGCCAGCAGTGCCCAGGGGGTCAGCAATCAGCCCCAGCATTTT

V gene: TRBV2
D gene: TRBD1
J gene: TRBJ2-7
clone size: NA
CDR3 protein: CASYRTGIYEQYF
CDR3 DNA: TGTGCCAGCTATAGGACAGGGATCTACGAGCAGTACTTC

V gene: TRBV4-3
D gene: TRBD1
J gene: TRBJ1-4
clone size: NA
CDR3 protein: CASSQDLTGGFEKLFF
CDR3 DNA: TGCGCCAGCAGCCAAGATCTTACAGGGGGCTTTGAAAAACTGTTTTTT

V gene: TRBV6-4
D gene: TRBD2
J gene: TRBJ2-3
clone size: NA
CDR3 protein: CASSEGGRASDTQYF
CDR3 DNA: TGTGCCAGCAGTGAAGGTGGGAGGGCCTCGGATACGCAGTATTTT

V gene: TRBV5-1
D gene: TRBD1
J gene: TRBJ2-7
clone size: NA
CDR3 protein: CASSLPGTGPWAYEQYF
CDR3 DNA: TGCGCCAGCAGCCTTCCCGGGACAGGACCATGGGCCTACGAGCAGTACTTC